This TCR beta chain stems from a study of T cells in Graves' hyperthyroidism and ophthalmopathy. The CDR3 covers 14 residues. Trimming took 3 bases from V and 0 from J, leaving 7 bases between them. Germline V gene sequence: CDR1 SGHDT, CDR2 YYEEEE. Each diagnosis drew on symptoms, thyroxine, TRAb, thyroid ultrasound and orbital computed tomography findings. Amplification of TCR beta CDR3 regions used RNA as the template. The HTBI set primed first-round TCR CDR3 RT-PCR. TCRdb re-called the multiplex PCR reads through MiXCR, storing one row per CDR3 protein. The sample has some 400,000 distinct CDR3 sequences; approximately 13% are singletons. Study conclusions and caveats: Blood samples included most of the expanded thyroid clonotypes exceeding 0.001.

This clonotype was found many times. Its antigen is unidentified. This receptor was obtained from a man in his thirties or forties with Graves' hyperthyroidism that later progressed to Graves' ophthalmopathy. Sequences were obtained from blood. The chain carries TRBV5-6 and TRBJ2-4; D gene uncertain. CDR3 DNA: TGTGCCAGCAGCTCCCACTTAGCCAAAAACATTCAGTACTTC. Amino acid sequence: CASSSHLAKNIQYF.